This TCR beta chain was recorded in a study of T-cell memory formation after mild COVID-19. Study information: Clusters were largely donor specific. Overall study results and limits: Unconfirmed was the SARS-CoV-2 specificity of second-wave clones that peaked on day 37. Researchers found some responding clones in pre-infection memory, a sign that cross-reactive memory joined.

Germline loops: CDR1 MGHRA, CDR2 YSYEKL. Unmatched junction bases numbered 11, after V lost 4 bases and J lost 0 bases. The CDR3 totals 20 residues. TCRdb re-called the 5' RACE reads through MiXCR, storing one row per CDR3 protein. The sample lists around 250,000 distinct CDR3 sequences; 15% to 20% were seen once. This clonotype was counted between two and nine times. Its antigen is unknown. The receptor's source is a man aged 18 to 29 who had mild COVID-19 (a few samples of this study predate the infection). Cell type and time point are not known. Sequenced: PBMCs or a T cell subset sorted from them (not recorded which). The chain carries TRBV4-1 and TRBJ2-1, with 14 bases lining up with TRBD2. CDR3 nucleotide sequence: TGCGCCAGCAGCCCGTTTGGAGGACTAGCGGGGGGTCGCTCCTACAATGAGCAGTTCTTC. Protein product: CASSPFGGLAGGRSYNEQFF.